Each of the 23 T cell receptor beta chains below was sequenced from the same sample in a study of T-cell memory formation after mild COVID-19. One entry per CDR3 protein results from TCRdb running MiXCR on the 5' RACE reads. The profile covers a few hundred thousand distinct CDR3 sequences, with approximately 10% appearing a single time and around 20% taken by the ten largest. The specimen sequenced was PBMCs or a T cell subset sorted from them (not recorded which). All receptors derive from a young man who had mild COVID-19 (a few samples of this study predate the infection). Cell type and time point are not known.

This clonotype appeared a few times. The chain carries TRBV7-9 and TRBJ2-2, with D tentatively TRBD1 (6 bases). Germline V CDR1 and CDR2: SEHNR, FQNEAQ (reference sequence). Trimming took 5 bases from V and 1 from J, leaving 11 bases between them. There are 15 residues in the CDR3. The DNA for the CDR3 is TGTGCCAGCAGCCATGGGACACTGAACACCGGGGAGCTGTTTTTT. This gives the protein CASSHGTLNTGELFF.

CDR3 DNA: TGTGCCAGCAACCCGGGGGGGGTTGGAAACACCATATATTTT. Amino acid sequence: CASNPGGVGNTIYF. This chain connects TRBV7-2 to TRBJ1-3, with a tentative D call TRBD1 (5 bases). V lost 7 bases and J lost 3, with 13 bases in between. The CDR3 spans 14 residues. From germline, CDR1 is SGHTA and CDR2 FQGNSA.

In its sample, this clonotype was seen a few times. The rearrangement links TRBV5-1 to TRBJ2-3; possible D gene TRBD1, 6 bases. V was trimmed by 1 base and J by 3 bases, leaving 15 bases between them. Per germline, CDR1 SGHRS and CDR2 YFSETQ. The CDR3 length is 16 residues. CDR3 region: CASSLQAGDSTDTQYF. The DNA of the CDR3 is TGCGCCAGCAGCTTGCAGGCAGGGGATAGTACAGATACGCAGTATTTT.

The CDR3 here is CASSQDTGLFGEKLFF. CDR3 nucleotide sequence: TGCGCCAGCAGCCAAGATACGGGTCTCTTCGGAGAAAAACTGTTTTTT. The rearrangement links TRBV4-3 to TRBJ1-4; D is unresolved. The V gene's germline CDR1 is LGHNA and CDR2 YSLEER. This CDR3 has 16 residues. Deletions cut 0 bases from V and 8 bases from J, with 16 bases between.

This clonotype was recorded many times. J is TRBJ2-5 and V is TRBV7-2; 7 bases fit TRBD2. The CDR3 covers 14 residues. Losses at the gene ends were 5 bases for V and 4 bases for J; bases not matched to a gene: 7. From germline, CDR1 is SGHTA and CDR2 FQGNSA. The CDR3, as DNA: TGTGCCAGCAGCCACATAGGGGAGGGAGAGACCCAGTACTTC. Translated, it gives CASSHIGEGETQYF.

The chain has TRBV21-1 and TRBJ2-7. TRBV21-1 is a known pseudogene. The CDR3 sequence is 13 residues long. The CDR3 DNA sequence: TGTGCCAGCAGGGCCGGGGGCTCCTACGAGCAGTACTTC. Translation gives CASRAGGSYEQYF.

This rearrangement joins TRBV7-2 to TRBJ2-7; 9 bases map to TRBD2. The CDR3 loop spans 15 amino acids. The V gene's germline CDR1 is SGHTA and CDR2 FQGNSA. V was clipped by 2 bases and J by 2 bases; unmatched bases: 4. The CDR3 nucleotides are TGTGCCAGCAGCTTACGGGCGGGGGGGCCCTACGAGCAGTACTTC. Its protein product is CASSLRAGGPYEQYF.

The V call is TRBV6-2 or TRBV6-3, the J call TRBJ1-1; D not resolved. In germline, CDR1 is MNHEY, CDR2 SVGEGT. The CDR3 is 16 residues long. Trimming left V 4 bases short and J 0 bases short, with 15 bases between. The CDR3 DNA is TGTGCCAGCAGTTCACTAGGGTTCATGCTGAACACTGAAGCTTTCTTT. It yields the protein CASSSLGFMLNTEAFF.

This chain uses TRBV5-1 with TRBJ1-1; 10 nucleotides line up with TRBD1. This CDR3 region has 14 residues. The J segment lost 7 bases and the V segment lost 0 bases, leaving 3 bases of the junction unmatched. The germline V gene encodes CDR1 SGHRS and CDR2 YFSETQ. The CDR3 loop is CASSLVGQGLEAFF. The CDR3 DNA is TGCGCCAGCAGCTTGGTGGGACAGGGGCTTGAAGCTTTCTTT. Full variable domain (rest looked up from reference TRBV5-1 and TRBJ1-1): KAGVTQTPRYLIKTRGQQVTLSCSPISGHRSVSWYQQTPGQGLQFLFEYFSETQRNKGNFPGRFSGRQFSNSRSEMNVSTLELGDSALYLCASSLVGQGLEAFFGQGTRLTVV.

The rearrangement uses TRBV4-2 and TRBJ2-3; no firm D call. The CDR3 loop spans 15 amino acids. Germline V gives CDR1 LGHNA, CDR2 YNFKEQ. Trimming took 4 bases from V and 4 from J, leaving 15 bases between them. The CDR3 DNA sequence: TGTGCCAGCAGCCCCTTCGGGTCAGAGGCAGATACGCAGTATTTT. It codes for CASSPFGSEADTQYF.

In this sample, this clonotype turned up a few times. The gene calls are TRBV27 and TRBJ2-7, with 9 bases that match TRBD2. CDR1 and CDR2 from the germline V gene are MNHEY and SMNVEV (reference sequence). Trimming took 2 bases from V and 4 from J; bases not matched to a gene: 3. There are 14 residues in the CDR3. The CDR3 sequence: CASSLKRGAYEQYF. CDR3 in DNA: TGTGCCAGCAGTTTAAAGCGGGGGGCGTACGAGCAGTACTTC.

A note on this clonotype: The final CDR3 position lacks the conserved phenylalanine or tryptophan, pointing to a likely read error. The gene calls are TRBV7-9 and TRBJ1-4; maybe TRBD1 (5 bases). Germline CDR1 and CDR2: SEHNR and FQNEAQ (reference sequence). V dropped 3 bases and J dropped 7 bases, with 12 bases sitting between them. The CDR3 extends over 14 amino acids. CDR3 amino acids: CASSFSLRGEKLFC. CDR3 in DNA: TGTGCCAGCAGCTTCAGTTTAAGGGGTGAAAAACTGTTTTGT.

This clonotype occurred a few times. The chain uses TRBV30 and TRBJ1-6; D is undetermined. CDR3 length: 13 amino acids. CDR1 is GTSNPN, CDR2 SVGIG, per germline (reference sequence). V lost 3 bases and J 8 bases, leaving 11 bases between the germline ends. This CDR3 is CAWSPRTDSPLHF. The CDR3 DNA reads TGTGCCTGGAGCCCCCGGACTGATTCACCCCTCCACTTT. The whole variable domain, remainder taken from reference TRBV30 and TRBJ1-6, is SQTIHQWPATLVQPVGSPLSLECTVEGTSNPNLYWYRQAAGRGLQLLFYSVGIGQISSEVPQNLSASRPQDRQFILSSKKLLLSDSGFYLCAWSPRTDSPLHFGNGTRLTVT.

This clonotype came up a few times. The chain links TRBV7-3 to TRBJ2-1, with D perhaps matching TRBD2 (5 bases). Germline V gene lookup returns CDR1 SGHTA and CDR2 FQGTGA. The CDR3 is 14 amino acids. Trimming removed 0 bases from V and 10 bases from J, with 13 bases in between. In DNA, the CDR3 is TGTGCCAGCAGCTTAACTGTTGGGTCTAGCGAGCAGTTCTTC. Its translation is CASSLTVGSSEQFF.

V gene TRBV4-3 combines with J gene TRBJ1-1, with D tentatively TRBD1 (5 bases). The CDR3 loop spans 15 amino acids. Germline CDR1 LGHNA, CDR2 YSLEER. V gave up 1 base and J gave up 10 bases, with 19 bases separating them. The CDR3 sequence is CASSQVLGGDRGAFF. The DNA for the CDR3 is TGCGCCAGCAGCCAAGTGCTTGGGGGGGATCGCGGAGCTTTCTTT.

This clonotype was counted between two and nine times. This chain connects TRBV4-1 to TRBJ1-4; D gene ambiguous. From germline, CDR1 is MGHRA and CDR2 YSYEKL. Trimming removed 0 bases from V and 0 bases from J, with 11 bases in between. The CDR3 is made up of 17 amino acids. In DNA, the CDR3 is TGCGCCAGCAGCCAAGATTTGACGGTTGCAACTAATGAAAAACTGTTTTTT. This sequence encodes CASSQDLTVATNEKLFF.

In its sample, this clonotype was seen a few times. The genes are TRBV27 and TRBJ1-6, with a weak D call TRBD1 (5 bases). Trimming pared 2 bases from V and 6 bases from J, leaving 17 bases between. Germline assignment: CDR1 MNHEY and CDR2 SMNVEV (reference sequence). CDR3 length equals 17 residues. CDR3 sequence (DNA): TGTGCCAGCAGTTTAGGTTTTCGGGGACGCGCTAATTCACCCCTCCACTTT. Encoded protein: CASSLGFRGRANSPLHF.

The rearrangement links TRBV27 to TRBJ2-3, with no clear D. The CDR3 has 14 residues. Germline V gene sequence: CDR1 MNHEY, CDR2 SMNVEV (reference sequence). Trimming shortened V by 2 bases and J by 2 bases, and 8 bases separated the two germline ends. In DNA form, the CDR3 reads TGTGCCAGCAGTTTAAAACTCTCCACAGATACGCAGTATTTT. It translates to CASSLKLSTDTQYF.

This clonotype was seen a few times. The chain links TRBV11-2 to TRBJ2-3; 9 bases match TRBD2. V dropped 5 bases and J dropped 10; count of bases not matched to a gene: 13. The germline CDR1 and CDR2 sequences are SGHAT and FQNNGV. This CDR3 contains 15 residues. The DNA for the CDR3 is TGTGCCAGCAGCATAGCGGGGGACACAGATAGACCGCAGTATTTT. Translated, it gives CASSIAGDTDRPQYF.

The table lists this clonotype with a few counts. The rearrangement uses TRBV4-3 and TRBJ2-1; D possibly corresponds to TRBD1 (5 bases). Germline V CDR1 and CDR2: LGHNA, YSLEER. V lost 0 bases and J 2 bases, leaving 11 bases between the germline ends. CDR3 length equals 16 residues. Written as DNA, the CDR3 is TGCGCCAGCAGCCAAGAGGCAGGGCTACCCTACAATGAGCAGTTCTTC. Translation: CASSQEAGLPYNEQFF.

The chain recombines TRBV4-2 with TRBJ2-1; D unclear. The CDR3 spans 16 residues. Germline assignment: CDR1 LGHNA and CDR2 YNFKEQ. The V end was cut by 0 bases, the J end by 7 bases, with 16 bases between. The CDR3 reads CASSQEGAVARNEQFF. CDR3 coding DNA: TGTGCCAGCAGCCAAGAAGGAGCCGTAGCCCGGAATGAGCAGTTCTTC.

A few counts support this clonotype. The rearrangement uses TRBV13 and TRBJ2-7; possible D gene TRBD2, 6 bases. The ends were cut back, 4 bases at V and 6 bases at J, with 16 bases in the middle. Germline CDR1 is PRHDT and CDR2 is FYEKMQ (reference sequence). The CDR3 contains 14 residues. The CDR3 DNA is TGTGCCAGCAGCTACAGAGGATGGAGGGGCGAGCAGTACGTC. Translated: CASSYRGWRGEQYV.

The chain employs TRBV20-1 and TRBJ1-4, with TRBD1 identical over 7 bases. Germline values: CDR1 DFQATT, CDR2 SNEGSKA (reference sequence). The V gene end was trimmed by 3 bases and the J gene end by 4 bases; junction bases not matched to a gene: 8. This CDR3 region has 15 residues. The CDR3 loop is CSASGFGTDNEKLFF. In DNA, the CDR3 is TGCAGTGCTAGCGGCTTCGGGACAGATAATGAAAAACTGTTTTTT.